This TCR beta chain was documented in a study of identical twins. Template switching added a universal primer site, and cDNA bore unique molecular identifiers. TCRdb re-derived calls from the 5' RACE reads in MiXCR, one entry per CDR3 protein. This table has fewer than 550,000 distinct CDR3 sequences, 13% to 15% appearing once. Germline loops: CDR1 SGHTA, CDR2 FQGTGA. The CDR3 runs 15 residues. The trim removed 4 bases at V and 6 bases at J, leaving 3 bases unmatched. This sample was shared with a second study, whose subject was yellow fever vaccine responses in identical twins.

The specimen was CD4+ T cells sorted from blood. The chain recombines TRBV7-3 with TRBJ2-2, with 12 nucleotides matching TRBD2. The sequence derives from a woman aged 18-29 years in good health. CDR3 nucleotide sequence: TGTGCCAGCAGCTCTAGCGGGGGGGCCTCCGGGGAGCTGTTTTTT. This sequence encodes CASSSSGGASGELFF.